This T cell receptor beta chain was sequenced in a study of cytomegalovirus exposure and HLA in healthy donors. Study information: A preliminary data release comprised tens of millions of unique TCRs obtained from HLA-typed donors.

With 60 Vbeta and 13 Jbeta primers, the PCR was carried out. Some clones are missing from TCRdb's copy, which holds only in-frame ones; the method was immunoSEQ multiplex PCR. The sample shows around 85,000 clones, approximately 80% of them seen only once. A word on this clone: Its antigen is as yet unknown.

The germline V gene encodes CDR1 SGDLS and CDR2 YYNGEE. V was pared by 0 bases and J by 3 bases, with 5 bases of the junction left unmatched. The CDR3 extends over 15 amino acids. General study points: Three chains tied to CMV proved CMV antigen-specific in vitro.

The chain employs TRBV9 and TRBJ1-1; 7 bases line up with TRBD1. The source material was PBMCs. The sequence derives from a woman in her 50s in good health and CMV-seropositive. Here the CDR3 DNA reads TGTGCCAGCAGCGTAGAAGACAGGGAAGACACTGAAGCTTTCTTT. Residues: CASSVEDREDTEAFF. The variable domain in full, with the rest retrieved from reference TRBV9 and TRBJ1-1, is DSGVTQTPKHLITATGQRVTLRCSPRSGDLSVYWYQQSLDQGLQFLIQYYNGEERAKGNILERFSAQQFPDLHSELNLSSLELGDSALYFCASSVEDREDTEAFFGQGTRLTVV.